This T cell receptor (beta chain) was observed in a study of blood T cell repertoires in COVID-19 (dated by TCRdb to the early 2020s). Regarding the research as a whole: Samples from collaborators originated in the United States, Italy and Spain and spanned both the acute and convalescent phases of COVID-19. A de-identified subject ID, COVID-19 status, age in years and sex were almost always included in the sample metadata. Subjects who had been exposed to COVID-19, were actively infected with it, or had recovered from it provided the deeply sampled blood TCRbeta repertoires that made up the dataset. Where available, HLA class I and class II types were obtained from metadata supplied by the sample provider rather than from assay-based typing. A freely available public database, intended as a resource for researchers studying the immune response to SARS-CoV-2, is where the repertoires were released. The material from the prospective study consisted of cDNA or gDNA derived from T cells, B-cell-depleted T cells, or PBMCs. The samples were drawn from the first 160 participants of the ongoing ImmuneRACE study and from some 1,300 subjects provided by 6 global collaborators.

TCRbeta CDR3 regions were amplified from genomic DNA by means of the immunoSEQ Assay, a bias-controlled multiplex PCR. The paper's processing steps were these. The number of nucleated cells in each sample was estimated from the amplification of reference gene primers within the assay. Sequence reads were collapsed and filtered to measure the absolute abundance of every unique TCRbeta CDR3 rearrangement. For each sample, productive Simpson clonality was calculated by taking the square root of Simpson's diversity index across productive rearrangements. TCRdb took this table from immuneACCESS and kept in-frame rearrangements with V and J called. Such tables lack part of the clones; where checked against another copy, unresolved V genes explain under half of the gap, and the rest is unexplained. V, J and clone size derive from that table, while D and trimming were established from the DNA sequence. This sample has some 90,000 clones in its table, and about nine tenths of those were observed once. Roughly 4% of the sample comes from the top ten.

Paper-wide results and their limitations: How much clinical and demographic metadata was included differed by source and by participant, and the metadata was provided uncurated.

A word on this clone: The specificity of this receptor is unknown. No much larger clonotype is one base removed from it; base qualities were not supplied.

Whole blood was collected in K2EDTA tubes by collaborating institutions according to the institutions' own protocols. For TCRbeta analysis, collaborators shipped samples as frozen whole blood, isolated PBMCs, or DNA extracted from either of those sample types. The CDR3 numbers 11 residues from cysteine through phenylalanine. The sequence is cut down to CDR3 DNA, 33 bases in frame from base 1. Deletion took 5 bases off V and 8 bases off J, with a span of 6 bases between the germline ends. This clonotype originated in a woman in her 50s in a cohort sampled during active COVID-19. The sample was peripheral blood. The chain employs TRBV12-3 or TRBV12-4 and TRBJ1-4; the D gene assignment is ambiguous. The CDR3 protein is CASSRGEKLFF. The nucleotides read TGTGCCAGCAGTAGAGGGGAAAAACTGTTTTTT.